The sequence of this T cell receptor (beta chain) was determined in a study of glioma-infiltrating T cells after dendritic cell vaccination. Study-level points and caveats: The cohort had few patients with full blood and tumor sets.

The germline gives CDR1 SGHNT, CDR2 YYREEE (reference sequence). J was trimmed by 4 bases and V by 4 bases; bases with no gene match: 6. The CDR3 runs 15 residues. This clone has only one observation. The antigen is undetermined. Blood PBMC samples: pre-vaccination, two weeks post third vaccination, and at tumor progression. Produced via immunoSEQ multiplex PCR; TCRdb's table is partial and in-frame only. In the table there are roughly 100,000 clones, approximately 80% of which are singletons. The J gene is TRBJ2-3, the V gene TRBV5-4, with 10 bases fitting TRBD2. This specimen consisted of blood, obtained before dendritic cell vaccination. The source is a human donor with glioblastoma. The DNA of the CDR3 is TGTGCCAGCAGCCCCCCCGGGACTAGCGCAGATACGCAGTATTTT. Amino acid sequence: CASSPPGTSADTQYF. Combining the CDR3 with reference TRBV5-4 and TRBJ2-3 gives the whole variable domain ETGVTQSPTHLIKTRGQQVTLRCSSQSGHNTVSWYQQALGQGPQFIFQYYREEENGRGNFPPRFSGLQFPNYSSELNVNALELDDSALYLCASSPPGTSADTQYFGPGTRLTVL.